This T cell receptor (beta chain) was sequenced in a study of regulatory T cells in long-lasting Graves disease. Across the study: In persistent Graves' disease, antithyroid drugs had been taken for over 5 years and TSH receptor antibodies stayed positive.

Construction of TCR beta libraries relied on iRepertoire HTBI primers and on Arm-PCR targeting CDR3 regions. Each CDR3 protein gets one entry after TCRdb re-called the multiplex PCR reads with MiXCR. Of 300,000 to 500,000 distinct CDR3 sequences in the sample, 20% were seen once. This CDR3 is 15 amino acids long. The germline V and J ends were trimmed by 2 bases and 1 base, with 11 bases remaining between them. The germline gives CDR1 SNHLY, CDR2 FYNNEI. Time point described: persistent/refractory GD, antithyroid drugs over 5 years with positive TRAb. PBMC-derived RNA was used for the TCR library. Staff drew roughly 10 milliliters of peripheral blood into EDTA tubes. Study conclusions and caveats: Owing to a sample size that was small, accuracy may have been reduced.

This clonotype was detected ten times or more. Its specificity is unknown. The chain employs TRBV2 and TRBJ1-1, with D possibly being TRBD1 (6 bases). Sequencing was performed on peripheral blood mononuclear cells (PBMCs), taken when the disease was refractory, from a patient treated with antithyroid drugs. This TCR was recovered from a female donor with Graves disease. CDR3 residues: CASSERTAPNTEAFF. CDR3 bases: TGTGCCAGCAGTGAACGGACAGCTCCGAACACTGAAGCTTTCTTT. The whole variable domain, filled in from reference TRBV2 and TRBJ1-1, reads EPEVTQTPSHQVTQMGQEVILRCVPISNHLYFYWYRQILGQKVEFLVSFYNNEISEKSEIFDDQFSVERPDGSNFTLKIRSTKLEDSAMYFCASSERTAPNTEAFFGQGTRLTVV.